The 15 T cell receptor beta chains in this list originate from one sample, sequenced in a study of cytomegalovirus exposure and HLA in healthy donors. The PCR ran on 60 Vbeta and 13 Jbeta primers. Sequencing was performed with immunoSEQ multiplex PCR; in TCRdb, only in-frame clones are kept and a portion is missing. The data hold 150,000 or so clones, with about 74% observed a single time. The sequenced material came from PBMCs. Receptors were obtained from a man in his forties in good health and CMV-seropositive.

The V call is TRBV25-1, the J call TRBJ2-3; no clear D gene. Germline V CDR1 and CDR2: MGHDK, SYGVNS. The CDR3 runs 14 residues. V shed 4 bases and J shed 0 bases, with 8 bases lying between them. CDR3 nucleotide sequence: TGTGCCAGCAGTGTTTCCGGGAGCACAGATACGCAGTATTTT. Residues: CASSVSGSTDTQYF.

The chain employs TRBV10-3 and TRBJ2-2; D is perhaps TRBD2 (6 bases). Germline CDR1 and CDR2: ENHRY and SYGVKD. The length of the CDR3 is 13 residues. Trimming shortened V by 4 bases and J by 5 bases, and 8 bases separated the two germline ends. The CDR3 protein is CAISVAVTGELFF. CDR3 coding DNA: TGTGCCATCAGTGTAGCGGTAACCGGGGAGCTGTTTTTT.

V and J are TRBV7-2 and TRBJ1-1, with 9 bases that match TRBD1. After removal of 2 bases from V and 5 bases from J, the junction contained 6 bases not matched to a gene. Per the germline V gene, CDR1 is SGHTA and CDR2 is FQGNSA. The CDR3 extends over 15 amino acids. The CDR3 nucleotides are TGTGCCAGCAGCTTAACAGGGGGCACGGGGACTGAAGCTTTCTTT. Translation gives CASSLTGGTGTEAFF.

The V gene is TRBV5-4, the J gene TRBJ2-2; a weak D match, TRBD1 (6 bases). Trimming removed 7 bases at V and 4 bases at J, with 14 bases between. The CDR3 contains 14 residues. CDR1 and CDR2 from the germline V gene are SGHNT and YYREEE (reference sequence). The CDR3 reads CASGTTGTTGELFF. In DNA, the CDR3 is TGTGCCAGCGGAACAACAGGGACCACCGGGGAGCTGTTTTTT.

This sequence joins TRBV18 and TRBJ1-1; the D is unclear. Germline CDR1 KGHSH, CDR2 LQKENI. The CDR3 contains 15 residues. Trimming took off 4 bases at V and 0 bases at J, with 12 bases between the two ends. CDR3 region: CASSRAAGMNTEAFF. CDR3 bases: TGTGCCAGCTCACGTGCAGCGGGGATGAACACTGAAGCTTTCTTT.

The chain uses TRBV5-1 and TRBJ2-5; 7 bases align to TRBD1. Germline CDR1 is SGHRS and CDR2 is YFSETQ. This CDR3 is 13 amino acids long. With V trimmed by 8 bases and J by 5 bases, 9 bases remained unmatched. CDR3: CASKQGSGETQYF. The CDR3 DNA sequence: TGCGCCAGTAAACAGGGGTCGGGGGAGACCCAGTACTTC.

The V and J genes are TRBV6-5 and TRBJ2-3; D perhaps matches TRBD1 (5 bases). Per the germline V gene, CDR1 is MNHEY and CDR2 is SVGAGI. Deletions cut 8 bases from V and 3 bases from J, with 18 bases between. The CDR3 is made up of 15 amino acids. CDR3 protein: CASSTGQIITDTQYF. CDR3 coding DNA: TGTGCCAGCTCAACTGGACAAATAATTACAGATACGCAGTATTTT.

The gene calls are TRBV19 and TRBJ2-5; D is ambiguous. The end of the DNA is better explained by TRBJ2-7, so the J call may be wrong. CDR3 length equals 14 residues. The germline V gene encodes CDR1 LNHDA and CDR2 SQIVND (reference sequence). The DNA of the CDR3 is TGTGCCAGTAGCCCCGACGCGGTCTCCTACGAGCAGTACTTC. It codes for CASSPDAVSYEQYF.

The sample holds a few counts of this clone. The chain has TRBV28 and TRBJ2-7, with 8 positions matching TRBD1. The CDR3 is 16 amino acids. After removal of 6 bases from V and 0 bases from J, the junction contained 10 bases not matched to a gene. CDR1 and CDR2 from the germline V gene are MDHEN and SYDVKM. CDR3 protein: CASSLWTGSSSYEQYF. The CDR3 nucleotides are TGTGCCAGCAGCCTCTGGACAGGGAGCTCCTCCTACGAGCAGTACTTC.

The chain joins TRBV11-2 to TRBJ2-1, with D possibly being TRBD1 (5 bases). CDR1 and CDR2 (germline): SGHAT, FQNNGV. The V end was cut by 5 bases, the J end by 8 bases, with 10 bases between. The CDR3 spans 12 residues. CDR3 DNA: TGTGCCAGCAGCGGGGCAGGGCATGAGCAGTTCTTC. Protein: CASSGAGHEQFF.

The chain uses TRBV28 and TRBJ2-7, with 7 bases fitting TRBD2. J gave up 6 bases and V 2 bases, and 10 bases lay outside the gene matches. Germline assignment: CDR1 MDHEN and CDR2 SYDVKM. This CDR3 contains 15 residues. CDR3 residues: CASSLAGEPNGEQYF. The CDR3 region has the DNA TGTGCCAGCAGTTTAGCGGGAGAGCCCAACGGCGAGCAGTACTTC. The variable domain in full, completed from reference TRBV28 and TRBJ2-7, reads DVKVTQSSRYLVKRTGEKVFLECVQDMDHENMFWYRQDPGLGLRLIYFSYDVKMKEKGDIPEGYSVSREKKERFSLILESASTNQTSMYLCASSLAGEPNGEQYFGPGTRLTVT.

The chain combines TRBV5-4 with TRBJ2-1; 9 nucleotides align to TRBD2. This CDR3 region has 14 residues. The junction had 1 base not matched to a gene; V was cut back by 1 base and J by 5 bases. Germline values: CDR1 SGHNT, CDR2 YYREEE (reference sequence). The CDR3 DNA reads TGTGCCAGCAGCTTGCGCGGGGGGGACAATGAGCAGTTCTTC. Translated: CASSLRGGDNEQFF.

The table lists this clone with a count of one. The chain is built from TRBV5-1 and TRBJ2-1, with TRBD2 identical over 12 bases. CDR1 and CDR2 (germline): SGHRS, YFSETQ. This CDR3 comprises 15 residues. V gave up 4 bases and J gave up 2 bases; unmatched junction bases: 1. CDR3 protein: CASSLAGGAYNEQFF. CDR3 nucleotide sequence: TGCGCCAGCAGCCTAGCGGGAGGGGCCTACAATGAGCAGTTCTTC.

The rearrangement links TRBV11-3 to TRBJ2-1; 15 bases map to TRBD2. The V gene end was trimmed by 3 bases and the J gene end by 8 bases; junction bases not matched to a gene: 5. CDR3 length: 16 amino acids. Germline V CDR1 and CDR2: SGHNT, YENEEA. The CDR3 loop reads CASSLGLAGGVDEQFF. For the CDR3, the DNA is TGTGCCAGCAGCTTGGGACTAGCGGGAGGTGTCGATGAGCAGTTCTTC.

This chain links TRBV18 with TRBJ2-7; D perhaps matches TRBD1 (7 bases). Germline V lookup: CDR1 KGHSH, CDR2 LQKENI. Between the trimmed V and J ends, which lost 5 bases and 5 bases, there was a span of 16 bases. This CDR3 comprises 14 residues. The CDR3 DNA follows: TGTGCCAGCTCAGCAGGGGGGAACGATGACGAGCAGTACTTC. Amino acids: CASSAGGNDDEQYF.